This T cell receptor beta chain was identified during a study of blood T cells in healthy people across ages. At the level of the study: Template switching recovered approximately one barcoded beta molecule for every two T cells.

V shed 0 bases and J 4 bases; nucleotides not matched to a gene: 7. Germline CDR1 reads ENHRY; CDR2 reads SYGVKD. CDR3 size: 17 residues. The study recruited healthy Caucasian donors from Russia who were aged about 6 to 90. The total RNA that was extracted per sample amounted to at least 5 micrograms. A few counts support this clonotype. PCR was performed a second time for roughly 7 to 11 cycles using a sample-barcoded 5' primer and a J-beta primer mix. Tagging of each cDNA molecule was performed by a template-switch adaptor with 12 random nucleotides. Via MiXCR, TCRdb re-called the 5' RACE reads, giving one row per CDR3 protein. The table has 730,000 or so distinct CDR3 sequences, around 46% seen once.

The sequenced material came from blood. The V call is TRBV10-3, the J call TRBJ2-3; 10 nucleotides match TRBD1. The sequence came from a woman aged 55-69 years in good health. The CDR3 region has the DNA TGTGCCATCAGTGAGTCCCCGGGACAGGGGAAGTCAGATACGCAGTATTTT. Translation: CAISESPGQGKSDTQYF.